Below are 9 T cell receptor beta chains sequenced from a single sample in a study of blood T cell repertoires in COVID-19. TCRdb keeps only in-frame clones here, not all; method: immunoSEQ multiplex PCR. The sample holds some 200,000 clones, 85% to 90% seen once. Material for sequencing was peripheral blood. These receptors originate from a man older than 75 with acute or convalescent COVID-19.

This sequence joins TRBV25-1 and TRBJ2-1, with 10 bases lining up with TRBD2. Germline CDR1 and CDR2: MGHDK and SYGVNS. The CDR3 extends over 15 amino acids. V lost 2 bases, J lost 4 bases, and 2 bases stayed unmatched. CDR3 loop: CASSEPTSGYNEQFF. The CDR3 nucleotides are TGTGCCAGCAGTGAACCGACTAGCGGGTACAATGAGCAGTTCTTC.

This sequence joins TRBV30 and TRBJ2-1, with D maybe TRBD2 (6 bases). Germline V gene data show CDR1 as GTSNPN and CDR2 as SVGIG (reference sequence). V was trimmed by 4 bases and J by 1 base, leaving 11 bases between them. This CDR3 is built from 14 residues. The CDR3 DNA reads TGTGCCTGGATGCGGCGGGGTTCCTACAATGAGCAGTTCTTC. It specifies CAWMRRGSYNEQFF.

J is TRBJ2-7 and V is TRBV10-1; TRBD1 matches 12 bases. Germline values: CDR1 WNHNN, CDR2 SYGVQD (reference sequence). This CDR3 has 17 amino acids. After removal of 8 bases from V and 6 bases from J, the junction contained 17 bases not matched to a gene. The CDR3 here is CASPGQGASGSLCEQYF. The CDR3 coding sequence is TGCGCCAGCCCGGGACAGGGGGCTAGCGGGAGTCTGTGCGAGCAGTACTTC.

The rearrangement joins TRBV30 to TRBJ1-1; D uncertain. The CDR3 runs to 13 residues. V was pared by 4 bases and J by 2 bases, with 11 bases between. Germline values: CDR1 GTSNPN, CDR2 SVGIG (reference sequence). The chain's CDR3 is CAWTGGPNTEAFF. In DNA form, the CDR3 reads TGTGCCTGGACAGGTGGGCCTAACACTGAAGCTTTCTTT. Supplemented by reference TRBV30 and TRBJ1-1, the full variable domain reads SQTIHQWPATLVQPVGSPLSLECTVEGTSNPNLYWYRQAAGRGLQLLFYSVGIGQISSEVPQNLSASRPQDRQFILSSKKLLLSDSGFYLCAWTGGPNTEAFFGQGTRLTVV.

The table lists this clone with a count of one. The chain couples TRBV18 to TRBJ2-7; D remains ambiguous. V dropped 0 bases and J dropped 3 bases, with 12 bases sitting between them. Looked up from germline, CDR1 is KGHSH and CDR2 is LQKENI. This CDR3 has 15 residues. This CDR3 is CASSPPGMSGYEQYF. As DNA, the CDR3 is TGTGCCAGCTCACCACCCGGTATGTCGGGCTACGAGCAGTACTTC. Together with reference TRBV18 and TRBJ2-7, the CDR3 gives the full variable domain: NAGVMQNPRHLVRRRGQEARLRCSPMKGHSHVYWYRQLPEEGLKFMVYLQKENIIDESGMPKERFSAEFPKEGPSILRIQQVVRGDSAAYFCASSPPGMSGYEQYFGPGTRLTVT.

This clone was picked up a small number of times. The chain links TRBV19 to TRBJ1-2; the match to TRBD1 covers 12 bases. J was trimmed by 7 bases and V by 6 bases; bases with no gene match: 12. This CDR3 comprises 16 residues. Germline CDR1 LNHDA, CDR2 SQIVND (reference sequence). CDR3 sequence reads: CASRSTGTGGGGGYTF. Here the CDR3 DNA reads TGTGCCAGTAGATCTACCGGGACAGGGGGCGGAGGTGGCTACACCTTC. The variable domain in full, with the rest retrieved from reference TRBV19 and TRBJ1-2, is DGGITQSPKYLFRKEGQNVTLSCEQNLNHDAMYWYRQDPGQGLRLIYYSQIVNDFQKGDIAEGYSVSREKKESFPLTVTSAQKNPTAFYLCASRSTGTGGGGGYTFGSGTRLTVV.

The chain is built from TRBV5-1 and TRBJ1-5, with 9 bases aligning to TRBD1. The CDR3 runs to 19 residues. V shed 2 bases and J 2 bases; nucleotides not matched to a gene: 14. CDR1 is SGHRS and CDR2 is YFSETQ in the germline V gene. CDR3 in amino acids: CASSFRGQGGLLGNQPQHF. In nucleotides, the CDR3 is TGCGCCAGCAGCTTCAGGGGACAGGGTGGTCTCTTGGGCAATCAGCCCCAGCATTTT.

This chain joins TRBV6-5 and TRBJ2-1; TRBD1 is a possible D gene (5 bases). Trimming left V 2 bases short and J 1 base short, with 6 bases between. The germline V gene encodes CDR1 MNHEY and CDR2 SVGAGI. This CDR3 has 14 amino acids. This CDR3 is CASSYDRSYNEQFF. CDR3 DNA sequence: TGTGCCAGCAGTTACGACAGATCCTACAATGAGCAGTTCTTC.

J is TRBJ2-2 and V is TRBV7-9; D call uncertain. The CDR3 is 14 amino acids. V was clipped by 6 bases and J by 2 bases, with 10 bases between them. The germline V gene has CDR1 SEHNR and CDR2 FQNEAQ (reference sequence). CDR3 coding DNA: TGTGCCAGCAGTCGCAGTATCAACACCGGGGAGCTGTTTTTT. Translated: CASSRSINTGELFF.